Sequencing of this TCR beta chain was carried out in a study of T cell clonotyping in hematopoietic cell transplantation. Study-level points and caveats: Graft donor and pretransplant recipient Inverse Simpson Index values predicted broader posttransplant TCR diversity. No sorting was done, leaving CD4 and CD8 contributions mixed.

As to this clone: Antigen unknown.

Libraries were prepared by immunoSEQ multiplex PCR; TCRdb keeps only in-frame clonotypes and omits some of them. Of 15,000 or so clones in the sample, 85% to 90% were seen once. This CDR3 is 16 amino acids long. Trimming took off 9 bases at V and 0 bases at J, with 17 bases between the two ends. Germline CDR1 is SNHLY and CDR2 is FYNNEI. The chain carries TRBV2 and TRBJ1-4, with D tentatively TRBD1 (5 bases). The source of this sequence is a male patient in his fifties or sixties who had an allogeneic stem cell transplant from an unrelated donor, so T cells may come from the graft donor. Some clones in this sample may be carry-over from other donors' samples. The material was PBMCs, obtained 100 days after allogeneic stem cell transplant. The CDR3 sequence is CASGKTGVATNEKLFF. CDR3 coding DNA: TGTGCCAGTGGGAAAACAGGAGTTGCAACTAATGAAAAACTGTTTTTT.